This TCR beta chain comes out of a study of T cell repertoires in cytomegalovirus infection. About the study: Matching HLA type and CMV infection were both indicated by public TCR beta signatures. Overall study findings and caveats: Predominance within the ex vivo response was attributable to HLA-C-restricted CMV-specific TCR beta clonotypes.

Germline lookup yields CDR1 SGHTA and CDR2 FQGNSA. CDR3 length: 15 amino acids. V was pared by 5 bases and J by 5 bases, with 8 bases of the junction left unmatched. TCRdb re-derived calls from the reads in MiXCR, one entry per CDR3 protein. The sample carries about 250,000 distinct CDR3 sequences, around 6.6% recorded once. At least ten counts were recorded for this clonotype. What it binds is not known. This rearrangement joins TRBV7-2 to TRBJ2-2; 7 bases align to TRBD2. The source material was PBMCs. This clonotype originated in a human donor in good health (CMV status not recorded). Some clones in this sample may be carry-over from other donors' samples. In nucleotides, the CDR3 is TGTGCCAGCAGCCCGGGCGGGGGACGGACCGGGGAGCTGTTTTTT. Its protein is CASSPGGGRTGELFF. The complete variable domain, with remaining parts taken from reference TRBV7-2 and TRBJ2-2, reads GAGVSQSPSNKVTEKGKDVELRCDPISGHTALYWYRQSLGQGLEFLIYFQGNSAPDKSGLPSDRFSAERTGGSVSTLTIQRTQQEDSAVYLCASSPGGGRTGELFFGEGSRLTVL.